The 29 T cell receptor beta chains below come from one sample, sequenced in a study of identical twins. TCRdb passed the 5' RACE reads through MiXCR, listing each CDR3 protein once. The sample shows about 900,000 distinct CDR3 sequences, over 9% of them seen only once. These data were also reused for a study on yellow fever vaccine responses in identical twins.

The source material was PBMCs. These receptor sequences come from a woman aged 18-29 years in good health.

This clonotype was seen only a few times. The CDR3 DNA reads as TGCAGTGCTCCCGGACAGGGGTTTGTCGTGAACACTGAAGCTTTCTTT. It codes for CSAPGQGFVVNTEAFF. The J gene is TRBJ1-1, the V gene TRBV20-1; 9 nucleotides match TRBD1. Losses at the gene ends were 5 bases for V and 0 bases for J; bases not matched to a gene: 10. This CDR3 has 16 residues. Germline V gene lookup returns CDR1 DFQATT and CDR2 SNEGSKA (reference sequence).

This clonotype was counted a few times. This sequence joins TRBV5-6 and TRBJ2-1; TRBD2 might be the D (6 bases). The CDR3 contains 13 residues. Germline V gene data show CDR1 as SGHDT and CDR2 as YYEEEE. Between the trimmed V and J ends, which lost 8 bases and 5 bases, there was a span of 14 bases. CDR3 nucleotide sequence: TGTGCCAGGAGCCAGGGACTTGACAATGAGCAGTTCTTC. This sequence encodes CARSQGLDNEQFF.

With respect to this clonotype: A single base separates this from a much larger clone, so it may be a read error. The V call is TRBV6-2 or TRBV6-3, the J call TRBJ2-1; D gene ambiguous. This CDR3 comprises 16 residues. The V gene's germline CDR1 is MNHEY and CDR2 SVGEGT. As DNA, the CDR3 is TGTGCCAACAGTTACTCCGGCTACTTCTCCTACAATGAGCAGTTCTTC. Its translation: CANSYSGYFSYNEQFF.

The rearrangement links TRBV5-1 to TRBJ2-1; D is undetermined. This CDR3 comprises 15 residues. V dropped 5 bases and J dropped 9 bases, with 21 bases sitting between them. CDR1 is SGHRS and CDR2 is YFSETQ in the germline V gene. CDR3 region: CASRSGSNPLSEQFF. The DNA for the CDR3 is TGCGCCAGCAGATCAGGTAGTAATCCGTTAAGTGAGCAGTTCTTC. Using reference TRBV5-1 and TRBJ2-1 for the parts outside the CDR3, the full variable domain is KAGVTQTPRYLIKTRGQQVTLSCSPISGHRSVSWYQQTPGQGLQFLFEYFSETQRNKGNFPGRFSGRQFSNSRSEMNVSTLELGDSALYLCASRSGSNPLSEQFFGPGTRLTVL.

This clonotype has only a few counts. This chain uses TRBV7-2 with TRBJ1-5, with TRBD1 matching over 7 bases. Germline V gives CDR1 SGHTA, CDR2 FQGNSA. The V gene end was trimmed by 2 bases and the J gene end by 0 bases; junction bases not matched to a gene: 7. The CDR3 totals 17 residues. CDR3 nucleotide sequence: TGTGCCAGCAGCTTAATAGGGTCAGGGGGTAGCAATCAGCCCCAGCATTTT. Protein product: CASSLIGSGGSNQPQHF.

The chain recombines TRBV20-1 with TRBJ2-7; TRBD2 agrees at 13 bases. V lost 1 base and J lost 2; bases outside the gene matches: 2. CDR1 and CDR2 from the germline V gene are DFQATT and SNEGSKA (reference sequence). There are 15 residues in the CDR3. Here the CDR3 reads CSARGLAGGAYEQYV. In nucleotides, the CDR3 is TGCAGTGCTAGAGGACTAGCGGGGGGAGCCTACGAGCAGTACGTC.

In regard to this clonotype: At one end the junction does not follow the germline gene, possibly because of a read error. V usage is TRBV25-1 and J usage is TRBJ2-4; D is perhaps TRBD2 (6 bases). Germline V gene lookup returns CDR1 MGHDK and CDR2 SYGVNS. The CDR3 has 15 residues. CDR3 region: CASSRGELAINIQYF. As DNA, the CDR3 is TGTGCCAGCAGTCGAGGAGAACTAGCCATAAACATTCAGTACTTC.

This chain connects TRBV19 to TRBJ2-7; D is possibly TRBD1 or TRBD2 (5 bases each). CDR1 and CDR2 (germline): LNHDA, SQIVND (reference sequence). The CDR3 extends over 15 amino acids. Trimming left V 3 bases short and J 6 bases short, with 18 bases between. For the CDR3, the DNA is TGTGCCAGTAGTATCGTCGGGACGGTAAATTCCGAGCAGTACTTC. This codes for CASSIVGTVNSEQYF.

This clonotype was recorded a few times. The J gene is TRBJ2-7, the V gene TRBV6-1; 9 positions match TRBD1. The V segment lost 5 bases and the J segment 2 bases; nucleotides outside the gene matches: 7. This CDR3 comprises 15 residues. Looked up from germline, CDR1 is MNHNS and CDR2 is SASEGT. For the CDR3, the DNA is TGTGCCAGCAGTCAAAAACAGGGGGCTACCTACGAGCAGTACGTC. Its protein is CASSQKQGATYEQYV.

This clonotype was found a few times. CDR3 coding DNA: TGTGCCAGCAGCTTAGCGGCAGGTCTAAACAATGAGCAGTTCTTC. Protein: CASSLAAGLNNEQFF. V is TRBV11-2 and J is TRBJ2-1; no firm D call. CDR1 SGHAT and CDR2 FQNNGV come from the germline V gene. CDR3 length equals 15 residues. Trimming took off 1 base at V and 5 bases at J, with 12 bases between the two ends.

The V gene is TRBV11-3, the J gene TRBJ2-2; no clear D gene. V was cut by 0 bases and J by 0 bases, with 8 bases left in between. The CDR3 runs 16 residues. Germline CDR1 reads SGHNT; CDR2 reads YENEEA. CDR3 sequence: CASSLDWGPNTGELFF. The CDR3 DNA reads as TGTGCCAGCAGCTTAGATTGGGGTCCGAACACCGGGGAGCTGTTTTTT.

J is TRBJ2-5 and V is TRBV5-1; D might be TRBD1 or TRBD2, each matching 5 bases. The V end was cut by 0 bases, the J end by 1 base, with 13 bases between. CDR3 length equals 16 residues. Germline-derived CDR1 and CDR2 are SGHRS and YFSETQ. The CDR3 protein is CASSLGAGRVQETQYF. In nucleotides, the CDR3 is TGCGCCAGCAGCTTGGGAGCAGGGAGAGTCCAAGAGACCCAGTACTTC. The full variable domain, in which reference TRBV5-1 and TRBJ2-5 provide the parts outside the CDR3, is KAGVTQTPRYLIKTRGQQVTLSCSPISGHRSVSWYQQTPGQGLQFLFEYFSETQRNKGNFPGRFSGRQFSNSRSEMNVSTLELGDSALYLCASSLGAGRVQETQYFGPGTRLLVL.

This clonotype was counted at least ten times. The chain couples TRBV4-1 to TRBJ2-3; 11 nucleotides align to TRBD2. V shed 1 base, J shed 5 bases, and the junction held 5 bases outside the gene matches. Germline-derived CDR1 and CDR2 are MGHRA and YSYEKL. This CDR3 spans 16 amino acids. The CDR3 DNA sequence: TGCGCCAGCAGCCAAGCTAGCGGGGGGCCTTTAGATACGCAGTATTTT. Translation: CASSQASGGPLDTQYF.

The table lists this clonotype with a few counts. The chain has TRBV12-3 or TRBV12-4 and TRBJ2-3; D unresolved. V was clipped by 3 bases and J by 0 bases, with 13 bases between them. The CDR3 has 16 residues. CDR3 sequence: CASSLWVWISTDTQYF. The CDR3 nucleotides are TGTGCCAGCAGTTTGTGGGTGTGGATTAGCACAGATACGCAGTATTTT.

The chain links TRBV12-3 or TRBV12-4 to TRBJ2-1, with TRBD1 matching over 9 bases. V trimming: 6 bases; J trimming: 7 bases; junction bases outside the gene matches: 10. The CDR3 totals 15 residues. CDR3 nucleotides: TGTGCCAGCAGCCGTGGGACAGGGTTTAATAATGAGCAGTTCTTC. Its translation: CASSRGTGFNNEQFF.

The V and J genes are TRBV4-1 and TRBJ1-4, with 8 nucleotides matching TRBD1. From germline, CDR1 is MGHRA and CDR2 YSYEKL. J gave up 2 bases and V 3 bases, and 2 bases lay outside the gene matches. The CDR3 spans 15 residues. The CDR3 region has the DNA TGCGCCAGCAGCCACCGACAGGGGACTAATGAAAAACTGTTTTTT. Protein: CASSHRQGTNEKLFF.

A few counts support this clonotype. V usage is TRBV7-8 and J usage is TRBJ2-7, with D unresolved. Trimming took off 3 bases at V and 2 bases at J, with 14 bases between the two ends. The germline CDR1 and CDR2 sequences are SGHVS and FQNEAQ. The length of the CDR3 is 15 residues. CDR3 residues: CASSFERATPYEQYF. The CDR3 DNA reads TGTGCCAGCAGCTTTGAGCGCGCAACTCCCTACGAGCAGTACTTC.

The chain joins TRBV29-1 to TRBJ2-7, with 11 positions matching TRBD2. CDR1 is SQVTM, CDR2 ANQGSEA, per germline. The V and J ends lost 4 bases and 5 bases, in that order; junction bases with no gene match: 13. The CDR3 loop spans 16 amino acids. The chain's CDR3 is CSVGGQTSGRDDEQYF. CDR3 nucleotide sequence: TGCAGCGTTGGGGGGCAAACTAGCGGGAGAGATGACGAGCAGTACTTC.

The chain recombines TRBV20-1 with TRBJ2-5; 11 bases fit TRBD2. This CDR3 contains 13 residues. The junction had 1 base not matched to a gene; V was cut back by 5 bases and J by 2 bases. Germline V lookup: CDR1 DFQATT, CDR2 SNEGSKA (reference sequence). Here the CDR3 reads CSALAGGQETQYF. CDR3 DNA sequence: TGCAGTGCTTTAGCGGGGGGGCAAGAGACCCAGTACTTC.

This clonotype was observed a few times. V is TRBV5-8 and J is TRBJ2-5; possibly TRBD2 for D (5 bases). The CDR3 totals 13 residues. CDR1 is SGHTS, CDR2 YDEGEE, per germline. With 3 bases removed from V and 7 bases from J, the gap between germline ends came to 13 bases. The CDR3 reads CASSSTSYGTQYF. The DNA for the CDR3 is TGTGCCAGCAGCTCCACTAGTTACGGGACCCAGTACTTC.

This clonotype was observed a handful of times. The chain combines TRBV11-2 with TRBJ2-1; 9 bases align to TRBD2. The CDR3 extends over 13 amino acids. Germline V gives CDR1 SGHAT, CDR2 FQNNGV. V lost 5 bases to trimming and J lost 10 bases; unmatched junction nucleotides: 6. The CDR3 DNA follows: TGTGCCAGCAGCCGCGGGGCGGGGGGGGAGCAGTTCTTC. It specifies CASSRGAGGEQFF. The full variable domain, in which reference TRBV11-2 and TRBJ2-1 provide the parts outside the CDR3, is EAGVAQSPRYKIIEKRQSVAFWCNPISGHATLYWYQQILGQGPKLLIQFQNNGVVDDSQLPKDRFSAERLKGVDSTLKIQPAKLEDSAVYLCASSRGAGGEQFFGPGTRLTVL.

This clonotype was detected a few times. The chain is built from TRBV4-2 and TRBJ2-2; D is uncertain. V was trimmed by 1 base and J by 0 bases, leaving 6 bases between them. Germline V gene sequence: CDR1 LGHNA, CDR2 YNFKEQ. This CDR3 region has 15 residues. As DNA, the CDR3 is TGTGCCAGCAGCCAAGCCTTTACGAACACCGGGGAGCTGTTTTTT. The encoded protein is CASSQAFTNTGELFF.

The gene calls are TRBV5-5 and TRBJ1-2, with TRBD1 as a possible D gene (6 bases). Trimming left V 0 bases short and J 5 bases short, with 14 bases between. The CDR3 length is 15 residues. Germline loops: CDR1 SGHKS, CDR2 YYEKEE (reference sequence). The CDR3 region has the DNA TGTGCCAGCAGCTTGGACCAGGGGCGTCGGTATGGCTACACCTTC. This codes for CASSLDQGRRYGYTF.

This rearrangement joins TRBV5-1 to TRBJ2-1, with 7 bases fitting TRBD2. Germline V gene lookup returns CDR1 SGHRS and CDR2 YFSETQ. The CDR3 is 15 residues long. The J segment lost 0 bases and the V segment lost 5 bases, leaving 5 bases of the junction unmatched. The DNA of the CDR3 is TGCGCCAGCAGTAAGCGGGACCTCTCCTACAATGAGCAGTTCTTC. Translation: CASSKRDLSYNEQFF.

This clonotype came up a few times. V gene TRBV1 combines with J gene TRBJ2-1; the table's D call, TRBD2, was not checked against the DNA. TRBV1 is tagged as a pseudogene. This CDR3 spans 19 amino acids. CDR3 sequence (DNA): TGCACCAGCAGCCGGGGACTAGCGGAGGAAGTGGCTCCCTACAATGAGCAGTTCTTC. Protein product: CTSSRGLAEEVAPYNEQFF.

This clonotype has more than one count but fewer than ten. CDR3 bases: TGTGCCAGCAGTTCCACAGGCAAGCCCCAGCATTTT. It translates to CASSSTGKPQHF. The chain links TRBV12-3 or TRBV12-4 to TRBJ1-5, with a weak D call TRBD1 (5 bases). V lost 4 bases to trimming and J lost 8 bases, with 9 bases between them. The CDR3 has 12 amino acids.

This clonotype was counted only a few times. The chain couples TRBV5-1 to TRBJ2-5; D perhaps matches TRBD2 (6 bases). Trimming stripped 0 bases from V and 5 bases from J, with 11 bases between. CDR3 length: 14 amino acids. Looked up from germline, CDR1 is SGHRS and CDR2 is YFSETQ. In DNA form, the CDR3 reads TGCGCCAGCAGCTTGGGGACTATGTACGAGACCCAGTACTTC. Protein: CASSLGTMYETQYF.

This clonotype has only a few counts. The CDR3 loop reads CSASRIGNEQFF. Here the CDR3 DNA reads TGCAGTGCTAGTAGAATTGGTAATGAGCAGTTCTTC. The V and J genes are TRBV20-1 and TRBJ2-1, with D hard to call. With 3 bases removed from V and 7 bases from J, the gap between germline ends came to 10 bases. Germline V gene sequence: CDR1 DFQATT, CDR2 SNEGSKA (reference sequence). The CDR3 extends over 12 amino acids.

There are a few counts of this clonotype. The chain has TRBV27 and TRBJ2-7, with D possibly being TRBD1 (7 bases). The length of the CDR3 is 16 residues. Germline V CDR1 and CDR2: MNHEY, SMNVEV (reference sequence). V lost 5 bases, J lost 0 bases, and 17 bases lay in between. This chain's CDR3 is CASSVSRGTVSYEQYF. CDR3 bases: TGTGCCAGCAGTGTAAGCCGGGGGACAGTCTCCTACGAGCAGTACTTC.